This T cell receptor beta chain is from a study of Ad26.COV2.S vaccination and SARS-CoV-2 variants. The method was immunoSEQ multiplex PCR; TCRdb's version includes in-frame clones alone and lacks a portion of them. The sample lists about 400,000 clones, around four fifths occurring once. The V gene end was trimmed by 4 bases and the J gene end by 6 bases; junction bases not matched to a gene: 9. Germline CDR1 and CDR2: SGHAT and FQNNGV. The CDR3 runs 14 residues. As to treatment: approximately 18 received Ad26.COV2.S at low or high dose, single or two shots; about 5 received placebo; per-sample allocation not given. Sampling happened 63 days after the first vaccine or placebo injection.

This chain uses TRBV11-2 with TRBJ2-7; 7 bases match TRBD1. The origin of this receptor is a person between 18 and 60 years old who received the Ad26.COV2.S COVID-19 vaccine or a placebo. Here the sequenced sample was peripheral blood, taken in a trial of Ad26.COV2.S vaccine versus placebo. CDR3 protein: CASSSLAGGGEQYF. In DNA form, the CDR3 reads TGTGCCAGCAGCTCCCTGGCAGGGGGTGGCGAGCAGTACTTC. Filled out from reference TRBV11-2 and TRBJ2-7, the complete variable domain reads EAGVAQSPRYKIIEKRQSVAFWCNPISGHATLYWYQQILGQGPKLLIQFQNNGVVDDSQLPKDRFSAERLKGVDSTLKIQPAKLEDSAVYLCASSSLAGGGEQYFGPGTRLTVT.